The 30 T cell receptor beta chains presented below share a single source sample, sequenced in a study of T cell changes during pregnancy in multiple sclerosis (dated by TCRdb to between 2018 and 2020). Libraries were constructed by the immunoSEQ multiplex PCR assay. In its TCRdb copy, this immuneACCESS table keeps in-frame sequences only and misses some clones. Where compared with another copy, unresolved V genes explain less than half of these, and the others have no known cause. Counted in this sample were about 41,000 clones; nearly 90% of them appeared once. The ten largest clones represent about 0.6% of the sample. Sequenced here: CD4+ T cells from peripheral blood mononuclear cells, sampled in the first trimester of pregnancy. These receptors were taken from a female donor with multiple sclerosis, enrolled in a pregnancy study.

V and J are TRBV5-1 and TRBJ2-7; TRBD1 matches at 7 bases. The V gene's germline CDR1 is SGHRS and CDR2 YFSETQ. Germline trimming cut 1 base from V and 7 bases from J; bases unmatched to any gene: 11. CDR3 size: 15 residues. The CDR3 loop reads CASSLRGTAYAEQYF. In DNA, the CDR3 is TGCGCCAGCAGCTTGCGAGGGACAGCATATGCGGAGCAGTACTTC. The whole variable domain, remainder taken from reference TRBV5-1 and TRBJ2-7, is KAGVTQTPRYLIKTRGQQVTLSCSPISGHRSVSWYQQTPGQGLQFLFEYFSETQRNKGNFPGRFSGRQFSNSRSEMNVSTLELGDSALYLCASSLRGTAYAEQYFGPGTRLTVT.

This clone has a single count. The J gene is TRBJ2-7, the V gene TRBV5-1; D possibly corresponds to TRBD1 (5 bases). Germline CDR1 is SGHRS and CDR2 is YFSETQ. This CDR3 region has 14 residues. Trimming removed 1 base from V and 4 bases from J, with 12 bases in between. The CDR3 nucleotides are TGCGCCAGCAGCTTGACAGGACATCTTTACGAGCAGTACTTC. Encoded protein: CASSLTGHLYEQYF.

This clone was recorded once. This chain connects TRBV6-1 to TRBJ1-3; D unresolved. The ends were cut back, 2 bases at V and 0 bases at J, with 8 bases in the middle. Germline CDR1 is MNHNS and CDR2 is SASEGT. The CDR3 loop spans 15 amino acids. The CDR3 coding sequence is TGTGCCAGCAGTGAACAACGGGGCTCTGGAAACACCATATATTTT. This translates into CASSEQRGSGNTIYF.

This rearrangement joins TRBV19 to TRBJ1-2; D is perhaps TRBD1 (5 bases). CDR1 is LNHDA, CDR2 SQIVND, per germline (reference sequence). This CDR3 region has 15 residues. Trimming removed 7 bases from V and 5 bases from J, with 20 bases in between. CDR3 nucleotides: TGTGCCAGTACCGAACAGGACCGCCGGAGTTATGGCTACACCTTC. It translates to CASTEQDRRSYGYTF.

By share, this clone ranks as medium-sized. The rearrangement uses TRBV7-9 and TRBJ2-3; D is ambiguous. The CDR3 has 13 residues. V lost 1 base to trimming and J lost 4 bases, with 6 bases between them. CDR1 SEHNR and CDR2 FQNEAQ come from the germline V gene (reference sequence). CDR3 region: CASSLEPADTQYF. In nucleotides, the CDR3 is TGTGCCAGCAGCTTAGAACCGGCAGATACGCAGTATTTT. The full variable domain, completed using reference TRBV7-9 and TRBJ2-3, is DTGVSQNPRHKITKRGQNVTFRCDPISEHNRLYWYRQTLGQGPEFLTYFQNEAQLEKSRLLSDRFSAERPKGSFSTLEIQRTEQGDSAMYLCASSLEPADTQYFGPGTRLTVL.

The V and J genes are TRBV7-3 and TRBJ2-1; 11 nucleotides agree with TRBD2. After removal of 6 bases from V and 1 base from J, the junction contained 5 bases not matched to a gene. Per germline, CDR1 SGHTA and CDR2 FQGTGA. The CDR3 spans 16 residues. The CDR3 spells CASSPSGRISYNEQFF. CDR3 nucleotide sequence: TGTGCCAGCAGTCCTAGCGGGAGGATATCCTACAATGAGCAGTTCTTC.

J is TRBJ1-3 and V is TRBV9, with D possibly being TRBD1 (5 bases). The germline CDR1 and CDR2 sequences are SGDLS and YYNGEE. Trimming left V 7 bases short and J 2 bases short, with 7 bases between. This CDR3 region has 12 residues. CDR3 DNA sequence: TGTGCCAGCGCGGGACCTGGAAACACCATATATTTT. Amino acids: CASAGPGNTIYF. The whole variable domain, filled in from reference TRBV9 and TRBJ1-3, reads DSGVTQTPKHLITATGQRVTLRCSPRSGDLSVYWYQQSLDQGLQFLIQYYNGEERAKGNILERFSAQQFPDLHSELNLSSLELGDSALYFCASAGPGNTIYFGEGSWLTVV.

This rearrangement joins TRBV10-2 to TRBJ1-1; no firm D call. Trimming left V 8 bases short and J 2 bases short, with 15 bases between. Looked up from germline, CDR1 is WSHSY and CDR2 is SAAADI. The CDR3 spans 14 residues. CDR3 DNA: TGCGCCAGCGGCGGGATTCCGGGTAACACTGAAGCTTTCTTT. It specifies CASGGIPGNTEAFF.

The chain links TRBV20-1 to TRBJ2-3; TRBD2 might be the D (5 bases). The CDR3 has 11 amino acids. Per germline, CDR1 DFQATT and CDR2 SNEGSKA (reference sequence). V lost 3 bases and J lost 7, with 8 bases in between. CDR3 sequence reads: CSARSGYTQYF. The CDR3 bases are TGCAGTGCTAGGAGCGGCTATACGCAGTATTTT.

V is TRBV5-6 and J is TRBJ2-6, with D possibly matching TRBD1 (6 bases). The CDR3 covers 15 residues. Looked up from germline, CDR1 is SGHDT and CDR2 is YYEEEE. V lost 5 bases to trimming and J lost 2 bases, with 11 bases between them. This CDR3 reads CASSPQGTGANVLTF. DNA for the CDR3: TGTGCCAGCAGTCCTCAGGGGACTGGGGCCAACGTCCTGACTTTC.

This chain joins TRBV9 and TRBJ2-2; TRBD1 aligns across 11 bases. CDR1 is SGDLS, CDR2 YYNGEE, per germline. V was pared by 4 bases and J by 7 bases, with 6 bases of the junction left unmatched. This CDR3 has 15 residues. CDR3 sequence: CASSPGQGAYGELFF. The DNA for the CDR3 is TGTGCCAGCAGCCCAGGACAGGGGGCTTACGGGGAGCTGTTTTTT. The full variable domain, with the rest looked up from reference TRBV9 and TRBJ2-2, is DSGVTQTPKHLITATGQRVTLRCSPRSGDLSVYWYQQSLDQGLQFLIQYYNGEERAKGNILERFSAQQFPDLHSELNLSSLELGDSALYFCASSPGQGAYGELFFGEGSRLTVL.

The sample holds one count of this clone. The rearrangement links TRBV7-9 to TRBJ2-1; 9 positions agree with TRBD2. This CDR3 is 13 amino acids long. Germline loops: CDR1 SEHNR, CDR2 FQNEAQ (reference sequence). V lost 5 bases, J lost 7 bases, and 3 bases stayed unmatched. CDR3 protein: CASSITSGNEQFF. The DNA of the CDR3 is TGTGCCAGCAGCATTACTAGCGGGAATGAGCAGTTCTTC.

CDR3 bases: TGTGCCAGCAGCCCAACTTCAGGGTACGGGAGCACTGAAGCTTTCTTT. Translation: CASSPTSGYGSTEAFF. V usage is TRBV11-2 and J usage is TRBJ1-1; D may be TRBD1 (5 bases). In germline, CDR1 is SGHAT, CDR2 FQNNGV. This CDR3 contains 16 residues. Trimming left V 5 bases short and J 4 bases short, with 20 bases between.

The genes are TRBV4-2 and TRBJ1-1, with 8 bases that match TRBD1. The J segment lost 0 bases and the V segment lost 4 bases, leaving 10 bases of the junction unmatched. The CDR3 loop spans 17 amino acids. CDR1 LGHNA and CDR2 YNFKEQ come from the germline V gene. The CDR3 region has the DNA TGTGCCAGCAGCCTCGTCGGACAGGGAACTCTGAACACTGAAGCTTTCTTT. Translation gives CASSLVGQGTLNTEAFF.

The chain is built from TRBV5-1 and TRBJ1-1; D unclear. This CDR3 spans 15 amino acids. Trimming removed 0 bases from V and 2 bases from J, with 11 bases in between. Germline CDR1 and CDR2: SGHRS and YFSETQ. This chain's CDR3 is CASSLDGQPNTEAFF. In DNA, the CDR3 is TGCGCCAGCAGCTTGGATGGGCAACCCAACACTGAAGCTTTCTTT.

The chain uses TRBV5-4 and TRBJ2-7; 7 nucleotides agree with TRBD1. With V trimmed by 3 bases and J by 3 bases, 0 bases remained unmatched. This CDR3 is built from 12 residues. Per germline, CDR1 SGHNT and CDR2 YYREEE (reference sequence). The CDR3 loop reads CASSWDSYEQYF. Written as DNA, the CDR3 is TGTGCCAGCAGCTGGGACAGCTACGAGCAGTACTTC.

The chain combines TRBV15 with TRBJ2-5; D unresolved. Trimming shortened V by 3 bases and J by 5 bases, and 10 bases separated the two germline ends. The CDR3 consists of 13 residues. The germline gives CDR1 LNHNV, CDR2 YYDKDF (reference sequence). CDR3 DNA sequence: TGTGCCACCAGCAGCGGTCCCGGGGAGACCCAGTACTTC. Translation: CATSSGPGETQYF.

The chain joins TRBV15 to TRBJ2-3; D remains unclear. Germline V lookup: CDR1 LNHNV, CDR2 YYDKDF (reference sequence). The CDR3 is 14 residues long. V lost 0 bases, J lost 1 base, and 5 bases lay in between. The CDR3 sequence: CATSRELRTDTQYF. CDR3 sequence (DNA): TGTGCCACCAGCAGAGAACTGCGCACAGATACGCAGTATTTT.

The J gene is TRBJ2-2, the V gene TRBV7-9; no clear D. The CDR3 loop spans 16 amino acids. In germline, CDR1 is SEHNR, CDR2 FQNEAQ (reference sequence). V lost 1 base to trimming and J lost 2 bases, with 11 bases between them. Here the CDR3 DNA reads TGTGCCAGCAGCTTAGGGTCGGTGACTAACACCGGGGAGCTGTTTTTT. As protein: CASSLGSVTNTGELFF.

The rearrangement uses TRBV6-1 and TRBJ2-5; D might be TRBD1 (5 bases). Germline CDR1 MNHNS, CDR2 SASEGT. Trimming took off 0 bases at V and 6 bases at J, with 11 bases between the two ends. The CDR3 covers 14 residues. Here the CDR3 DNA reads TGTGCCAGCAGTGAAGCAGGGGTAGGCAAGACCCAGTACTTC. Its protein product is CASSEAGVGKTQYF.

The chain uses TRBV7-2 and TRBJ2-2; TRBD2 matches at 10 bases. Germline V lookup: CDR1 SGHTA, CDR2 FQGNSA. The CDR3 has 16 residues. Trimming cost V 6 bases and J 7 bases; bases outside gene matches: 11. The CDR3 here is CASRISTSGNGGELFF. Here the CDR3 DNA reads TGTGCCAGCAGAATAAGTACTAGCGGGAACGGCGGGGAGCTGTTTTTT. Variable domain in full (rest from reference TRBV7-2 and TRBJ2-2): GAGVSQSPSNKVTEKGKDVELRCDPISGHTALYWYRQSLGQGLEFLIYFQGNSAPDKSGLPSDRFSAERTGGSVSTLTIQRTQQEDSAVYLCASRISTSGNGGELFFGEGSRLTVL.

The chain links TRBV2 to TRBJ2-1, with 10 positions matching TRBD1. The junction had 8 bases not matched to a gene; V was cut back by 11 bases and J by 7 bases. Germline lookup yields CDR1 SNHLY and CDR2 FYNNEI. The CDR3 is made up of 13 amino acids. CDR3 sequence (DNA): TGTGCCGGAAACCGGGACAGGGGAAATGAGCAGTTCTTC. Its protein product is CAGNRDRGNEQFF.

This chain connects TRBV7-6 to TRBJ2-5, with TRBD2 matching over 8 bases. V lost 4 bases, J lost 2 bases, and 15 bases stayed unmatched. CDR3 length: 18 amino acids. Looked up from germline, CDR1 is SGHVS and CDR2 is FNYEAQ. The CDR3 is CASSSYLGQRELQETQYF. The CDR3, as DNA: TGTGCCAGCAGCTCTTACTTGGGTCAGCGGGAGCTACAAGAGACCCAGTACTTC.

This clone was seen once. The V call is TRBV5-4, the J call TRBJ2-5; 7 bases map to TRBD1. The CDR3 sequence is 16 residues long. Germline CDR1 SGHNT, CDR2 YYREEE (reference sequence). The ends lost 1 base at V and 1 base at J; junction bases unmatched: 7. CDR3 nucleotide sequence: TGTGCCAGCAGCTTGTTGGGACAGCACCCCCAAGAGACCCAGTACTTC. Its translation is CASSLLGQHPQETQYF.

This chain links TRBV13 with TRBJ2-3; no firm D call. CDR3 length: 12 residues. Germline V gene sequence: CDR1 PRHDT, CDR2 FYEKMQ (reference sequence). Trimming cost V 5 bases and J 4 bases, with 7 bases left between them. This CDR3 reads CASSRLADTQYF. DNA for the CDR3: TGTGCCAGCAGCCGACTCGCAGATACGCAGTATTTT.

The chain recombines TRBV19 with TRBJ2-2, with a possible D match to TRBD2 (7 bases). Germline V lookup: CDR1 LNHDA, CDR2 SQIVND (reference sequence). Between the trimmed V and J ends, which lost 3 bases and 4 bases, there was a span of 15 bases. This CDR3 region has 16 residues. CDR3 nucleotides: TGTGCCAGTAGTATGCGTGGGGGGGCGGTCACCGGGGAGCTGTTTTTT. This sequence encodes CASSMRGGAVTGELFF.

The chain has TRBV5-1 and TRBJ2-5; TRBD2 agrees at 7 bases. Looked up from germline, CDR1 is SGHRS and CDR2 is YFSETQ. The CDR3 loop spans 13 amino acids. V was clipped by 0 bases and J by 4 bases; unmatched bases: 0. In DNA, the CDR3 is TGCGCCAGCAGCTTGGGGACTAGAGAGACCCAGTACTTC. Its translation is CASSLGTRETQYF.

The chain's CDR3 is CATCSSTDTQYF. The CDR3 nucleotides are TGTGCCACCTGTTCGAGCACAGATACGCAGTATTTT. The V gene is TRBV28, the J gene TRBJ2-3; D is undetermined. The germline V gene has CDR1 MDHEN and CDR2 SYDVKM. The CDR3 is made up of 12 amino acids. V was trimmed by 10 bases and J by 0 bases, leaving 8 bases between them.

The chain is built from TRBV14 and TRBJ2-3; D unresolved. Germline CDR1 SGHDN, CDR2 FVKESK. The CDR3 runs to 14 residues. The V and J ends lost 4 bases and 4 bases respectively, with 12 bases between them. The CDR3 protein is CASSLPTGPDTQYF. Here the CDR3 DNA reads TGTGCCAGCAGCCTCCCCACTGGGCCAGATACGCAGTATTTT.

The chain recombines TRBV29-1 with TRBJ2-3; 13 bases align to TRBD2. CDR3 size: 16 residues. Trimming took 7 bases from V and 2 from J; bases not matched to a gene: 9. Germline CDR1 is SQVTM and CDR2 is ANQGSEA. In DNA, the CDR3 is TGCAGCGGACTTCGACTAGCGGGAGGTACCACAGATACGCAGTATTTT. This encodes CSGLRLAGGTTDTQYF.